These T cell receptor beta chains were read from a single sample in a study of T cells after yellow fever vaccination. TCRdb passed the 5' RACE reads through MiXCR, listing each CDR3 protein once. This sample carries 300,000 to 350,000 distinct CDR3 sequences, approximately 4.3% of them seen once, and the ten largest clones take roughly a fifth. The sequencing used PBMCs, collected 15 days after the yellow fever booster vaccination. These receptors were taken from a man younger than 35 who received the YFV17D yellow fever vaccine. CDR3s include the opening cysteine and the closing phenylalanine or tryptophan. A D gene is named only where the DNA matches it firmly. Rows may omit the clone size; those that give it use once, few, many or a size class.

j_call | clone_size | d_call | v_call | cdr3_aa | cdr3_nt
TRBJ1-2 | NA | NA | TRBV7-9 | CASSSSGVQTYGYTF | TGTGCCAGCAGCTCGAGTGGGGTTCAGACCTATGGCTACACCTTC
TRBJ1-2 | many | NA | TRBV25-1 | CASSDSGNYGYTF | TGTGCCAGCAGTGATTCCGGGAACTATGGCTACACCTTC
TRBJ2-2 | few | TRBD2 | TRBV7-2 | CASSPASGDTGELFF | TGTGCCAGCAGCCCAGCTAGCGGGGATACCGGGGAGCTGTTTTTT
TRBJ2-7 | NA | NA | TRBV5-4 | CASSFAGRHEQYF | TGTGCCAGCAGCTTTGCAGGGCGCCACGAGCAGTACTTC
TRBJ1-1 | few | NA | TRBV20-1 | CSASPTGNTEAFF | TGCAGTGCTAGCCCGACAGGGAACACTGAAGCTTTCTTT
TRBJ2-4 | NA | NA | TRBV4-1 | CASSQEGRGTALAKNIQYF | TGCGCCAGCAGCCAAGAAGGTCGGGGGACAGCGTTAGCCAAAAACATTCAGTACTTC
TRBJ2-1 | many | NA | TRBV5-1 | CASSLVQGEGKKQFF | TGCGCCAGCAGCTTGGTGCAGGGGGAGGGCAAGAAGCAGTTCTTC
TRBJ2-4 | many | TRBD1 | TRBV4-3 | CASSSQFSVGTGQNIQYF | TGCGCCAGCAGCTCGCAATTTTCAGTCGGGACAGGGCAAAACATTCAGTACTTC
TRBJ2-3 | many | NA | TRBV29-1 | CSVERVGGSTDTQYF | TGCAGCGTTGAGCGAGTCGGCGGCAGCACAGATACGCAGTATTTT
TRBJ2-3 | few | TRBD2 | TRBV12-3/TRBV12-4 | CASSLGAGGADTQYF | TGTGCCAGCAGTTTAGGGGCGGGGGGGGCAGATACGCAGTATTTT
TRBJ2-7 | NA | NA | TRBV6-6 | CASTPAGAQNEQYF | TGTGCCAGCACCCCCGCAGGGGCGCAGAACGAGCAGTACTTC
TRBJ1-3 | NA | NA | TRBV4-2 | CASSQDGRQMYSGNTIYF | TGTGCCAGCAGCCAAGACGGCAGGCAGATGTACTCTGGAAACACCATATATTTT